This TCR beta chain was documented in a study of CXCR3-negative and CXCR3-positive naive CD8 T cells. Study in general: The dataset comprises 110 million to 150 million TRB reads in total, with about 1.5 +/- 0.3 million reads per library.

Germline assignment: CDR1 LGHNA and CDR2 YSLEER. The CDR3 is 20 residues long. 5' RACE that incorporated UMI labels was used to prepare the TRB cDNA libraries. TCRdb re-analyzed the 5' RACE reads; it lists each CDR3 protein once, without DNA. This listing includes roughly 30,000 distinct CDR3 sequences. Specimen: memory CD8+ T cells from blood. The chain uses TRBV4-3 and TRBJ2-2; TCRdb's D call of TRBD2 is untestable without DNA. The receptor comes from a human donor in good health. Some clones in this sample may be carry-over from other donors' samples. The CDR3 reads CASSQGVSWRGGRNTGELFF.